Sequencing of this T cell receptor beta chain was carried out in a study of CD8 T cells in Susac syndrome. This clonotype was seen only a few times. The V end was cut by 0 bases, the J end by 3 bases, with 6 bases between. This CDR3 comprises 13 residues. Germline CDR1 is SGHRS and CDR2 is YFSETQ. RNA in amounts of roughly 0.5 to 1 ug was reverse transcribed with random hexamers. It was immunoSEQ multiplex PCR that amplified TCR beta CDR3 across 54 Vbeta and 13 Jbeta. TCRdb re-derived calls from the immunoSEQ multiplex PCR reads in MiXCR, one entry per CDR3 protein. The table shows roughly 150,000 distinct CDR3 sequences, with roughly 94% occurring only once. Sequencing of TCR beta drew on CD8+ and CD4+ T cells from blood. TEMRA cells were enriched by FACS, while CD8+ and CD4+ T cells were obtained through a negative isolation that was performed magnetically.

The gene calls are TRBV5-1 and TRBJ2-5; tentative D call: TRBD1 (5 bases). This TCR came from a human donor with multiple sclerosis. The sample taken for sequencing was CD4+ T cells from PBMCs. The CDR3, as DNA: TGCGCCAGCAGCTTGGAAGGGGAAGAGACCCAGTACTTC. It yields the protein CASSLEGEETQYF.